This TCR beta chain is drawn from a study of identical twins. Findings of the study overall: In zero-insertion analyses, partial confounding could arise from invariant MAIT and iNKT cells.

A template switching step contributed a universal primer site, while unique molecular identifiers were present in the cDNA. Using its own MiXCR run on the 5' RACE reads, TCRdb lists one record per CDR3 protein. Among 450,000 or so distinct CDR3 sequences, 12% to 15% were seen once, and the ten largest hold around 0.57%. Germline V gene sequence: CDR1 MNHEY, CDR2 SVGAGI. The CDR3 has 14 amino acids. The V end lost 0 bases, the J end lost 5 bases, and 11 bases lay between the germline ends. Healthy Caucasians alone served as donors. Of note for this clonotype: Its antigen remains unidentified.

This same sample was also taken into another study, of yellow fever vaccine responses in identical twins. As that study records: Reported findings indicate that twins' vaccine T cell responses seemed partially convergent, partially personalized.

The J gene is TRBJ2-7, the V gene TRBV6-5; possibly TRBD2 for D (5 bases). The receptor was derived from a woman younger than 30 in good health. Sequencing used CD4+ T cells sorted from blood. CDR3 in amino acids: CASSYSRGINEQYF. CDR3 in DNA: TGTGCCAGCAGTTACTCTAGAGGGATCAACGAGCAGTACTTC.